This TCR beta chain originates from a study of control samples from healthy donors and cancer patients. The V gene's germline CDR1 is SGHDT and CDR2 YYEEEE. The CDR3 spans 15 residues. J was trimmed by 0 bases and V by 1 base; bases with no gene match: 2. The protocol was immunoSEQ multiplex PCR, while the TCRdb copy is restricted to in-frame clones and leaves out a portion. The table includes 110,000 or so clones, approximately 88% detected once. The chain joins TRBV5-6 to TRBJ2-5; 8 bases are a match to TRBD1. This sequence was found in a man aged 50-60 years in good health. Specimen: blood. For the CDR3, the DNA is TGTGCCAGCAGCTTGTCGGGACAGGACCAAGAGACCCAGTACTTC. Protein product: CASSLSGQDQETQYF.